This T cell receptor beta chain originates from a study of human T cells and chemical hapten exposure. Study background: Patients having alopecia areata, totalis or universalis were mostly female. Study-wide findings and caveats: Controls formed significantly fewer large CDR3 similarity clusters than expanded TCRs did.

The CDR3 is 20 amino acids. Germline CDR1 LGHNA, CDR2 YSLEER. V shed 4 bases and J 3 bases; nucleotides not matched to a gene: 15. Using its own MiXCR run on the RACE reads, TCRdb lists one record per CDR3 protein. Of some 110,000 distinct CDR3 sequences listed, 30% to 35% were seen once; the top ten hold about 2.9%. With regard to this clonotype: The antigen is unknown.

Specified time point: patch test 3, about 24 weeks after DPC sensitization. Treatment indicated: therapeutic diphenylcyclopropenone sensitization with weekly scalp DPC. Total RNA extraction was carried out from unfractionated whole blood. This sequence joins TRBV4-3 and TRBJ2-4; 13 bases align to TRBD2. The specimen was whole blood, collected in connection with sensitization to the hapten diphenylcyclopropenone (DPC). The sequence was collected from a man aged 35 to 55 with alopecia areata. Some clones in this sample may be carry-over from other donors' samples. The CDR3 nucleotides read TGCGCCAGCAGCCCCGGACTAGCGGGAGTCATGAGGATTGACAAAAACATTCAGTACTTC. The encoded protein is CASSPGLAGVMRIDKNIQYF.